This T cell receptor (beta chain) derives from a study of T cell responses to AZD1222 COVID-19 vaccine. Study-wide context: Second-dose intervals of approximately 4 or approximately 12 weeks were pooled.

Overall study results and limits: Spike-specific TCRs gained breadth and depth after people received two AZD1222 doses. Baseline seropositivity characterized only a handful of AZD1222 recipients. A mostly white British donor set with more females was recruited, and clonal diversity was possibly underestimated.

As for this clone: Its antigen is still unknown.

The data were produced by immunoSEQ multiplex PCR, yet TCRdb's version contains in-frame clones alone and is incomplete. This sample carries under 200,000 clones, about 90% of them seen once, and the ten largest clones take around 1.8%. The J segment lost 8 bases and the V segment lost 5 bases, leaving 9 bases of the junction unmatched. Looked up from germline, CDR1 is SGHDN and CDR2 is FVKESK. The CDR3 contains 15 residues. The chain joins TRBV14 to TRBJ1-6, with 7 bases that match TRBD1. The sequence was collected from an adult in good health. The sample in question was peripheral blood, obtained on day 0 of AZD1222 vaccination. CDR3 in amino acids: CASSKGQWGYSPLHF. CDR3 nucleotide sequence: TGTGCCAGCAGCAAGGGACAGTGGGGCTATTCACCCCTCCACTTT.